This TCR beta chain was sequenced during a study of blood T cell repertoires in COVID-19. At the level of the study: Sources were T cells, B-cell-depleted T cells, or PBMCs; the material itself was cDNA or gDNA.

Original handling: Nucleated cell counts were estimated from reference gene primer amplification. Assay: immunoSEQ multiplex PCR; the TCRdb copy retains only in-frame clones and omits some. V, J and clone size are taken as reported in that table, and D and trimming were inferred from the DNA itself. The sample contains approximately 190,000 clones, about nine tenths of which appear only once. Sequencing was performed on peripheral blood. This clonotype was sampled from a man aged 50 to 59 with acute or convalescent COVID-19.

The CDR3 loop reads CAWNRRDRRNQPQHF. CDR3 in DNA: TGTGCCTGGAACCGCCGGGACAGGAGGAATCAGCCCCAGCATTTT. This chain links TRBV30 with TRBJ1-5; 8 nucleotides agree with TRBD1. CDR1 is GTSNPN and CDR2 is SVGIG in the germline V gene (reference sequence). J lost 4 bases, V lost 4 bases, and 9 bases had no gene match. This CDR3 region has 15 residues. Combining the CDR3 with reference TRBV30 and TRBJ1-5 gives the whole variable domain SQTIHQWPATLVQPVGSPLSLECTVEGTSNPNLYWYRQAAGRGLQLLFYSVGIGQISSEVPQNLSASRPQDRQFILSSKKLLLSDSGFYLCAWNRRDRRNQPQHFGDGTRLSIL.